One sample yielded the 8 T cell receptor beta chains listed below, sequenced in a study of cytomegalovirus exposure and HLA in healthy donors. PCR involved 60 Vbeta and 13 Jbeta primers. Sequencing was performed with immunoSEQ multiplex PCR; in TCRdb, only in-frame clones are kept and a portion is missing. The sample has tens of thousands of clones, more than 70% seen once; the top ten hold 5% to 7%. Sequencing was done on a sample of PBMCs. All receptors derive from a woman in her twenties or thirties in good health and CMV-seronegative.

Here the CDR3 DNA reads TGCGCCAGCAGGCCTACCCGTGTTAGCTCCGGCTACAATGAGCAGTTCTTC. As protein: CASRPTRVSSGYNEQFF. V gene TRBV5-1 combines with J gene TRBJ2-1; D unclear. Trimming took off 5 bases at V and 3 bases at J, with 21 bases between the two ends. The CDR3 contains 17 residues. Germline V gene sequence: CDR1 SGHRS, CDR2 YFSETQ.

CDR3 in amino acids: CASSVASRGAGGYTF. The DNA of the CDR3 is TGTGCCAGCAGCGTAGCATCCCGGGGGGCGGGTGGCTACACCTTC. This chain links TRBV9 with TRBJ1-2, with a possible D match to TRBD1 (6 bases). The V end was cut by 0 bases, the J end by 7 bases, with 16 bases between. CDR1 SGDLS and CDR2 YYNGEE come from the germline V gene. The CDR3 sequence is 15 residues long.

The rearrangement links TRBV5-1 to TRBJ2-3; D is unresolved. Germline V CDR1 and CDR2: SGHRS, YFSETQ. The ends were cut back, 0 bases at V and 0 bases at J, with 8 bases in the middle. This CDR3 contains 15 residues. CDR3 region: CASSLDRASTDTQYF. In DNA form, the CDR3 reads TGCGCCAGCAGCTTGGACAGAGCTAGCACAGATACGCAGTATTTT. Full variable domain (rest looked up from reference TRBV5-1 and TRBJ2-3): KAGVTQTPRYLIKTRGQQVTLSCSPISGHRSVSWYQQTPGQGLQFLFEYFSETQRNKGNFPGRFSGRQFSNSRSEMNVSTLELGDSALYLCASSLDRASTDTQYFGPGTRLTVL.

This clone was counted only a few times. The chain joins TRBV5-4 to TRBJ2-5; 9 bases map to TRBD1. Germline V lookup: CDR1 SGHNT, CDR2 YYREEE (reference sequence). V lost 1 base and J lost 1; bases outside the gene matches: 8. The CDR3 has 17 residues. The CDR3 DNA sequence: TGTGCCAGCAGCTTGTGGCGGGACAGGGAGGGCCAAGAGACCCAGTACTTC. It translates to CASSLWRDREGQETQYF.

This sequence joins TRBV29-1 and TRBJ2-1, with 7 positions matching TRBD2. Germline V lookup: CDR1 SQVTM, CDR2 ANQGSEA. J lost 6 bases, V lost 5 bases, and 7 bases had no gene match. This CDR3 comprises 13 residues. The CDR3 spells CSVNPGRSNEQFF. For the CDR3, the DNA is TGCAGCGTTAACCCCGGGAGGTCCAATGAGCAGTTCTTC.

The genes are TRBV27 and TRBJ1-2, with D maybe TRBD1 (5 bases). The length of the CDR3 is 14 residues. The germline CDR1 and CDR2 sequences are MNHEY and SMNVEV (reference sequence). V was pared by 2 bases and J by 2 bases, with 9 bases between. The CDR3 protein is CASSLQGTNYGYTF. CDR3 DNA sequence: TGTGCCAGCAGTTTACAGGGCACCAACTATGGCTACACCTTC.

This clone was recorded a few times. The chain carries TRBV30 and TRBJ2-1; TRBD2 might be the D (5 bases). With 0 bases removed from V and 3 bases from J, the gap between germline ends came to 12 bases. The CDR3 spans 15 residues. Germline V lookup: CDR1 GTSNPN, CDR2 SVGIG (reference sequence). This CDR3 reads CAWSVGGSNYNEQFF. In DNA, the CDR3 is TGTGCCTGGAGTGTTGGTGGGAGTAACTACAATGAGCAGTTCTTC.

The V call is TRBV7-9, the J call TRBJ2-7, with D possibly being TRBD1 (6 bases). V lost 7 bases, J lost 1 base, and 14 bases lay in between. Germline V gene sequence: CDR1 SEHNR, CDR2 FQNEAQ (reference sequence). The CDR3 runs to 14 residues. CDR3 bases: TGTGCCAGCACCCCACCGGGACAATCCTACGAGCAGTACGTC. Translating it yields CASTPPGQSYEQYV.